The entry below gives a single TCR beta chain sequence along with its context. The V segment lost 4 bases and the J segment 0 bases; nucleotides outside the gene matches: 5. This CDR3 region has 16 residues. Some clones are missing from TCRdb's copy, which holds only in-frame ones; the method was immunoSEQ multiplex PCR. The repertoire holds 70,000 or so clones, approximately 86% seen once, with 0.6% to 0.75% in the top ten. The source of the sample is a study of OX40 agonist ivuxolimab in advanced cancers. Sequencing was performed on CD4+ or CD8+ T cells sorted from blood, taken in a trial of the OX40 agonist ivuxolimab. This clonotype was sampled from an adult with an advanced solid tumor such as melanoma, head and neck, liver or kidney cancer. The rearrangement uses TRBV23-1 and TRBJ1-4; 7 bases match TRBD1. TRBV23-1 is placed among ORFs of uncertain function. The CDR3 spells CASSRTGTTTNEKLFF. CDR3 DNA sequence: TGCGCCAGCAGTCGGACAGGAACAACAACTAATGAAAAACTGTTTTTT.